These T cell receptor beta chains were read from a single sample in a study of vaccination and CD4 T cells after COVID-19. TCRdb recomputed calls from the PCR reads with MiXCR, one row per CDR3 protein. The data show about 4,400 distinct CDR3 sequences, with around 40% seen just once and less than 60% held by the top ten. The antigens of these receptors remain unknown. The sample in question was CD4+ T cells from blood, cultured in vitro, obtained after SARS-CoV-2 vaccination. The receptors stem from a human donor who had recovered from COVID-19. CDR3s include the opening cysteine and the closing phenylalanine or tryptophan. The order of the fields is V gene, J gene, clone size, D gene, CDR3 DNA, CDR3 protein. A D gene is named only where the DNA matches it firmly. Expanded clones are given a class, and other clones once, few, many or no size at all.

TRBV27	TRBJ2-5	-	-	TGTGCCAGCAGTTTTAGGGGGGCTCGGGAAGAGACCCAGTACTTC	CASSFRGAREETQYF
TRBV20-1	TRBJ1-2	-	-	TGCAGTGCTCCCAACTATGGCTACACCTTC	CSAPNYGYTF
TRBV19	TRBJ1-1	-	-	TGTGCCAGTGGACAGCAGATGAACACTGAAGCTTTCTTT	CASGQQMNTEAFF
TRBV28	TRBJ2-5	-	TRBD1	TGTGCCAGTCATTCCGGGACAGGGGGCCAAGAGACCCAGTACTTC	CASHSGTGGQETQYF
TRBV7-3	TRBJ2-1	few	TRBD2	TGTGCCAGCAGCTCGACTAGCGGGAGTTACCATGAGCAGTTCTTC	CASSSTSGSYHEQFF
TRBV12-3/TRBV12-4	TRBJ2-5	-	TRBD1	TGTGCCAGCAGCACCTCGACAGGGCTCCAAGAGACCCAGTACTTC	CASSTSTGLQETQYF
TRBV19	TRBJ1-5	-	-	TGTGCCAGTAGTATGGGGTTTTACACTCCCCGGGAGGGTCAGCCCCAGCATTTT	CASSMGFYTPREGQPQHF
TRBV11-3	TRBJ2-1	-	-	TGTGCCAGCAGCTTAAGGCGGGATTACAATGAGCAGTTCTTC	CASSLRRDYNEQFF
TRBV7-2	TRBJ2-3	-	-	TGTGCCAGCAGCTCCCGGGCCGTCGCAGATACGCAGTATTTT	CASSSRAVADTQYF
TRBV7-2	TRBJ2-3	-	-	TGTGCCAGCAGCTCGGAGAGGGATACGCAGTATTTT	CASSSERDTQYF
TRBV28	TRBJ1-1	-	-	TGTGCCAGCAGTTTGCGGCTCCGACCAGGAGCTTTCTTT	CASSLRLRPGAFF
TRBV10-1	TRBJ2-2	-	-	TGCGCCAGCAGCTACAGGGCCGGGGAGCTGTTTTTT	CASSYRAGELFF
TRBV11-2	TRBJ2-5	-	-	TGTGCCAGCAGACCCTTGGCGTCTCAAGAGACCCAGTACTTC	CASRPLASQETQYF
TRBV2	TRBJ2-3	-	-	TGTGCCAGCAGACAAGCGGATCGGGGCACAGATACGCAGTATTTT	CASRQADRGTDTQYF
TRBV19	TRBJ1-1	-	-	TGTGCCAGTAGTATTTCTACCCGCACTGAAGCTTTCTTT	CASSISTRTEAFF
TRBV10-3	TRBJ2-3	once	TRBD1	TGTGCCTTACGGACAGGGGAGAGCACAGATACGCAGTATTTT	CALRTGESTDTQYF
TRBV7-9	TRBJ1-1	-	TRBD1	TGTGCCAGCAGCTTGAGCAGGGGGGGGAACACTGAAGCTTTCTTT	CASSLSRGGNTEAFF
TRBV7-3	TRBJ2-2	-	-	TGTGCCAGCAGCCTGGGAGGTACCGGGGAGCTGTTTTTT	CASSLGGTGELFF
TRBV20-1	TRBJ1-5	medium-sized	TRBD1	TGCAGTGCTAGAGATCATCAGGGGGGCGGTCAGCCCCAGCATTTT	CSARDHQGGGQPQHF
TRBV6-1	TRBJ1-1	large	-	TGTGCCAGCGGTGGGGGGAGTACTGAAGCTTTCTTT	CASGGGSTEAFF
TRBV20-1	TRBJ2-1	-	TRBD2	TGCAGTGCTAGAGGGCTAGCGGGGGGGTACAATGAGCAGTTCTTC	CSARGLAGGYNEQFF
TRBV5-1	TRBJ1-3	-	-	TGCGCCAGCAGCTTGGAGGAGGCCGCTGGAAACACCATATATTTT	CASSLEEAAGNTIYF
TRBV7-3	TRBJ2-1	-	-	TGTGCCAGCAGCCGAGAAGGGACAAGCTCCTACAATGAGCAGTTCTTC	CASSREGTSSYNEQFF
TRBV7-2	TRBJ2-7	-	TRBD1	TGTGCCAGCAGCCCCGGGACAGGGGGAATCGAGCAGTACTTC	CASSPGTGGIEQYF
TRBV28	TRBJ2-5	few	-	TGTGCCAGTACTGGAGAGACCCAGTACTTC	CASTGETQYF
TRBV30	TRBJ1-2	few	-	TGTGCCTGGAACCCTGGGGGGGGAGGCTACACCTTC	CAWNPGGGGYTF
TRBV11-2	TRBJ1-1	medium-sized	-	TGTGCCAGCAGCCTCGTTGGGAACACTGAAGCTTTCTTT	CASSLVGNTEAFF
TRBV6-4	TRBJ2-3	few	TRBD2	TGTGCCAGCAGTGTAGCGGGAGGCACAGATACGCAGTATTTT	CASSVAGGTDTQYF
TRBV14	TRBJ1-2	-	-	TGTGCCAGCAGCCAAGCAAGCCCAGAATACTATGGCTACACCTTC	CASSQASPEYYGYTF
TRBV6-1	TRBJ1-2	few	-	TGTGCCAGCAGTAACGGACAGTCCCGAAGGATTGATGGCTACACCTTC	CASSNGQSRRIDGYTF
TRBV21-1	TRBJ2-7	-	-	TGTGCCACCCCGGACAGGGAAAGCCTTAGACGAAATCGACACTACGAGCAGTACTTC	CATPDRESLRRNRHYEQYF
TRBV29-1	TRBJ2-6	-	-	TGCAGCGGAGGATGGACAGCCGGCTCTGGGGCCAACGTCCTGACTTTC	CSGGWTAGSGANVLTF
TRBV24-1	TRBJ2-1	few	TRBD2	TGTGCCACCAGTGATGGGGGACTAGCGGGGGAGCCTGGGGAGCAGTTCTTC	CATSDGGLAGEPGEQFF
TRBV6-1	TRBJ1-1	-	TRBD1	TGTGCCAGCAGTGCCTTACAGGGGGAGAACACTGAAGCTTTCTTT	CASSALQGENTEAFF
TRBV29-1	TRBJ1-2	-	-	TGCAGCGTTGAAGACCCAGACCGGGGTGGCTACACCTTC	CSVEDPDRGGYTF
TRBV18	TRBJ2-5	-	-	TGTGCCAGCTCACCTCAAGAGACCCAGTACTTC	CASSPQETQYF
TRBV12-3/TRBV12-4	TRBJ1-1	-	-	TGTGCCAGCAGTTTATCTGCGACGGTCACTGAAGCTTTCTTT	CASSLSATVTEAFF
TRBV6-5	TRBJ2-3	few	TRBD2	TGTGCCAGCAGTTCTGGACTAGCGGGAGCAGATACGCAGTATTTT	CASSSGLAGADTQYF
TRBV7-8	TRBJ2-6	-	-	TGTGCCAGCAGCTTAGCAGGCTACTCTGGGGCCAACGTCCTGACTTTC	CASSLAGYSGANVLTF
TRBV20-1	TRBJ2-3	-	TRBD2	TGCAGTGCTAGAGATGGGAGGGAAACAGATACGCAGTATTTT	CSARDGRETDTQYF
TRBV7-3	TRBJ2-1	few	-	TGTGCCAGCAGCTTAACGGGAGGGGGCTACAATGAGCAGTTCTTC	CASSLTGGGYNEQFF
TRBV20-1	TRBJ2-5	few	-	TGCAGTGCTGCATCGACTTCGCCAAGAGGAGAGACCCAGTACTTC	CSAASTSPRGETQYF
TRBV4-1	TRBJ2-3	-	-	TGCGCCAGCAGCCAACTGGGGCAGCAGGTCGGCACAGATACGCAGTATTTT	CASSQLGQQVGTDTQYF
TRBV19	TRBJ1-2	few	TRBD1	TGTGCCAGTAGTACAGCCCCTGGTGAGGGGGCACGGGGCTACACCTTC	CASSTAPGEGARGYTF
TRBV20-1	TRBJ2-1	-	-	TGCAGTGCTAGAGCGCTAGCGACCAAAGGAGAGCAGTTCTTC	CSARALATKGEQFF
TRBV6-1	TRBJ2-1	-	-	TGTGCCAGCACCTCGACTAGCTACAATGAGCAGTTCTTC	CASTSTSYNEQFF
TRBV2	TRBJ1-5	-	-	TGTGCCAGCGAGATTGGGGGAGGCAATCAGCCCCAGCATTTT	CASEIGGGNQPQHF
TRBV20-1	TRBJ2-1	-	-	TGCAGTGCCATGGACGGGGTGAGCCCCTACAATGAGCAGTTCTTC	CSAMDGVSPYNEQFF
TRBV20-1	TRBJ2-2	few	TRBD2	TGCAGTGCTGTCCCTAGCGGGAAGAACACCGGGGAGCTGTTTTTT	CSAVPSGKNTGELFF
TRBV19	TRBJ2-2	-	TRBD2	TGTGCCAGTAGTCCCGGGACTAGCGGGACAATCGGGGAGCTGTTTTTT	CASSPGTSGTIGELFF
TRBV7-9	TRBJ2-5	few	-	TGTGCCAGCAGCTTAGCGGTCAGGGGAGAGACCCAGTACTTC	CASSLAVRGETQYF